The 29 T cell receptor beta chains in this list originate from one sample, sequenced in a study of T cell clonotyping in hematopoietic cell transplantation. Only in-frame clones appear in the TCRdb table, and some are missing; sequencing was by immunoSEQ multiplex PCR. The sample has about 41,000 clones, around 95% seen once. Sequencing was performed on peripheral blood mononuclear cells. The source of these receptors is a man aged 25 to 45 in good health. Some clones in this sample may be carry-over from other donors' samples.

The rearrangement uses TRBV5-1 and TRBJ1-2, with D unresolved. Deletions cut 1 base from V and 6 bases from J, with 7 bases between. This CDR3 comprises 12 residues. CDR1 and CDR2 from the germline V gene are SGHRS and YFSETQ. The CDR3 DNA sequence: TGCGCCAGCAGCTTGCTCAGAGATGGCTACACCTTC. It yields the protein CASSLLRDGYTF. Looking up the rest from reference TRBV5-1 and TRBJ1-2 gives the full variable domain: KAGVTQTPRYLIKTRGQQVTLSCSPISGHRSVSWYQQTPGQGLQFLFEYFSETQRNKGNFPGRFSGRQFSNSRSEMNVSTLELGDSALYLCASSLLRDGYTFGSGTRLTVV.

The CDR3 DNA follows: TGTGCCAGCAGAGACAGGGTCGGGAATGGCTACACCTTC. Its protein product is CASRDRVGNGYTF. The V gene is TRBV6-1, the J gene TRBJ1-2; TRBD1 agrees at 7 bases. The germline V gene has CDR1 MNHNS and CDR2 SASEGT. The trim removed 6 bases at V and 6 bases at J, leaving 7 bases unmatched. The CDR3 sequence is 13 residues long.

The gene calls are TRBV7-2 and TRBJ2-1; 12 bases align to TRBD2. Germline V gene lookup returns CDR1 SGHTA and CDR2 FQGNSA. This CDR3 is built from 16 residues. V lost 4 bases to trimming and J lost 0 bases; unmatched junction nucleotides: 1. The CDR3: CASSWTSGVSYNEQFF. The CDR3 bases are TGTGCCAGCAGCTGGACTAGCGGGGTCTCCTACAATGAGCAGTTCTTC.

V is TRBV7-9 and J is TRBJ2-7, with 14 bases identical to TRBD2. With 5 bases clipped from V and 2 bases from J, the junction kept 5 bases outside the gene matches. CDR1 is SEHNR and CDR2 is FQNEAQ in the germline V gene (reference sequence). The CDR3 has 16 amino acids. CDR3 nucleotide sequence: TGTGCCAGCAGCCCCGCGACTAGCGGGAGGGCCTACGAGCAGTACTTC. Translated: CASSPATSGRAYEQYF.

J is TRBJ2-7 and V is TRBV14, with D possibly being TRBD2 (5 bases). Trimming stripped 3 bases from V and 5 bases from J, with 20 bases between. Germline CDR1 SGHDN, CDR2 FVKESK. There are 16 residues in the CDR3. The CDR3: CASSHQREAFGDEQYF. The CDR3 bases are TGTGCCAGCAGCCACCAAAGAGAGGCCTTCGGGGACGAGCAGTACTTC. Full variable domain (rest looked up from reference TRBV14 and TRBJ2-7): EAGVTQFPSHSVIEKGQTVTLRCDPISGHDNLYWYRRVMGKEIKFLLHFVKESKQDESGMPNNRFLAERTGGTYSTLKVQPAELEDSGVYFCASSHQREAFGDEQYFGPGTRLTVT.

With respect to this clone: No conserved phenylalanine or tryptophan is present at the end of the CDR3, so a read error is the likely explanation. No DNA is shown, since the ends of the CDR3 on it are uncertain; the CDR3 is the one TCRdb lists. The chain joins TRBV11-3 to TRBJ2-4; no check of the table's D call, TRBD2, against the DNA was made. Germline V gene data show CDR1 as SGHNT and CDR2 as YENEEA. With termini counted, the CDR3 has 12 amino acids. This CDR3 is CASSLLLAPPEV.

CDR3 in amino acids: CASSPFRDTEAFF. The CDR3 nucleotides are TGTGCCAGCAGCCCATTTCGGGACACTGAAGCTTTCTTT. The rearrangement links TRBV6-5 to TRBJ1-1, with D uncertain. This CDR3 has 13 residues. CDR1 is MNHEY, CDR2 SVGAGI, per germline. The V and J ends lost 6 bases and 3 bases respectively, with 11 bases between them.

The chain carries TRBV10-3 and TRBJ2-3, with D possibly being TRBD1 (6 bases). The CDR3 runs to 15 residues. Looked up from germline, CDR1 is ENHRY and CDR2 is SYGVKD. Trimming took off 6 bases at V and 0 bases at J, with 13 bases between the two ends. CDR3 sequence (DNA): TGTGCCATCAGCCCCACAGGACAGAGCACAGATACGCAGTATTTT. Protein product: CAISPTGQSTDTQYF.

The CDR3 here is CASSPGSTQETQYF. The CDR3 bases are TGCGCCAGCAGCCCGGGGTCTACCCAAGAGACCCAGTACTTC. The J gene is TRBJ2-5, the V gene TRBV5-1; perhaps TRBD2 as D (5 bases). The CDR3 consists of 14 residues. Germline loops: CDR1 SGHRS, CDR2 YFSETQ. Trimming removed 4 bases from V and 1 base from J, with 11 bases in between.

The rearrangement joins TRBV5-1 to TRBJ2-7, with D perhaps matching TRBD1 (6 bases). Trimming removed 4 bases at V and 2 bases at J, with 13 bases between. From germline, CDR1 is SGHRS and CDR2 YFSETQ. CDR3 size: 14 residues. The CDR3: CASSLRTEAYEQYF. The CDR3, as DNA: TGCGCCAGCAGCCTCAGGACAGAGGCCTACGAGCAGTACTTC.

CDR3 DNA: TGTGCCAGCAGCGAACAGGATTCAATGGCTTTCTTT. Residues: CASSEQDSMAFF. The gene calls are TRBV7-8 and TRBJ1-1; possible D gene TRBD1, 5 bases. The germline V gene encodes CDR1 SGHVS and CDR2 FQNEAQ. The V gene lost 5 bases and the J gene lost 11 bases, with 15 bases spanning the gap. This CDR3 has 12 residues.

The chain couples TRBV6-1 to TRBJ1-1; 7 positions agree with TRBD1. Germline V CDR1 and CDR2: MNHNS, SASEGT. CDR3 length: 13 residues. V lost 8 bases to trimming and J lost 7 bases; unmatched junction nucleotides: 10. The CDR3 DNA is TGTGCCAGCTACGGGACAGTGGCCTTTGAAGCTTTCTTT. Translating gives CASYGTVAFEAFF.

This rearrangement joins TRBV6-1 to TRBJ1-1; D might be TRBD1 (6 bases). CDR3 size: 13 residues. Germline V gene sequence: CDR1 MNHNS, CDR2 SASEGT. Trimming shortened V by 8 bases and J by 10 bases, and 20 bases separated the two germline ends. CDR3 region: CASRTGSTLGAFF. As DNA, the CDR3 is TGTGCCAGCCGAACAGGGTCTACTCTTGGAGCTTTCTTT.

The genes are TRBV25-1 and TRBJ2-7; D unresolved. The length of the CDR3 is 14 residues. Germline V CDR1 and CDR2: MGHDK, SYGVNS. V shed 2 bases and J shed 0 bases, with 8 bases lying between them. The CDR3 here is CASSEGQRSYEQYF. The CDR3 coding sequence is TGTGCCAGCAGTGAAGGTCAACGCTCCTACGAGCAGTACTTC.

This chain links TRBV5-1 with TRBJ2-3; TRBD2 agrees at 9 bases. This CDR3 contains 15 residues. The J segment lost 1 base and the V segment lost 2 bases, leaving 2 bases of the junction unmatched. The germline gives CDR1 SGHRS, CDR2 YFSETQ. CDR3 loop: CASSFGGRGTDTQYF. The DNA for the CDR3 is TGCGCCAGCAGCTTCGGCGGGAGGGGCACAGATACGCAGTATTTT.

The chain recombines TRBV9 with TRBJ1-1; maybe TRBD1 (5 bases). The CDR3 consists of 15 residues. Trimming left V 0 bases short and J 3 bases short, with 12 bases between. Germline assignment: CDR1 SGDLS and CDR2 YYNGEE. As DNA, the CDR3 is TGTGCCAGCAGCGTAGGAGGTTTAGGGGACACTGAAGCTTTCTTT. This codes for CASSVGGLGDTEAFF.

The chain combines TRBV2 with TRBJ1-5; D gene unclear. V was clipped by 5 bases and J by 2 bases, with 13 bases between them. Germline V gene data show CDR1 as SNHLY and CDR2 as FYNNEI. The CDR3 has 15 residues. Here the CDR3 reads CASSQRSSGNQPQHF. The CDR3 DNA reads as TGTGCCAGCAGTCAAAGGAGTTCTGGCAATCAGCCCCAGCATTTT.

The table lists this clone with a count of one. CDR3 sequence (DNA): TGCAGTGCTAAACTGAACTATGGCTACACCTTC. Encoded protein: CSAKLNYGYTF. This chain links TRBV20-1 with TRBJ1-2; D is ambiguous. The CDR3 contains 11 residues. In germline, CDR1 is DFQATT, CDR2 SNEGSKA (reference sequence). With 4 bases removed from V and 2 bases from J, the gap between germline ends came to 5 bases.

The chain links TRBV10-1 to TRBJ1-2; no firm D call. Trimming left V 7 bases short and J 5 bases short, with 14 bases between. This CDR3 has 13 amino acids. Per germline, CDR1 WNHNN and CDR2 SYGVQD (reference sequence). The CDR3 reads CASIIGRRYGYTF. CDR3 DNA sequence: TGCGCCAGCATTATAGGGAGGCGGTATGGCTACACCTTC.

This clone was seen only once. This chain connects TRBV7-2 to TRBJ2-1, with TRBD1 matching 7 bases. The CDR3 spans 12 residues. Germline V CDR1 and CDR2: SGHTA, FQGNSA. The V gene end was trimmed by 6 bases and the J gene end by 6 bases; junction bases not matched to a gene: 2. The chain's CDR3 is CASSRTGNEQFF. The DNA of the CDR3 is TGTGCCAGCAGTAGGACAGGCAATGAGCAGTTCTTC.

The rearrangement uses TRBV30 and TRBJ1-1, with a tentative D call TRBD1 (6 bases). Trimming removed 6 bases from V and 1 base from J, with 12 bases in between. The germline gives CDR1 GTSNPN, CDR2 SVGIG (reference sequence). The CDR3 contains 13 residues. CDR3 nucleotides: TGTGCCTGCAAGGGACAAACGAACACTGAAGCTTTCTTT. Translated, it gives CACKGQTNTEAFF.

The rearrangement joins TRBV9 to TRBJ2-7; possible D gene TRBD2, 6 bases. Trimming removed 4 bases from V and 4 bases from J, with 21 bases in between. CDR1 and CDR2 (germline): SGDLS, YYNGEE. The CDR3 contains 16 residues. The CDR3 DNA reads TGTGCCAGCAGCCCATTCATCTTAGCGGACCTTTACGAGCAGTACTTC. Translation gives CASSPFILADLYEQYF.

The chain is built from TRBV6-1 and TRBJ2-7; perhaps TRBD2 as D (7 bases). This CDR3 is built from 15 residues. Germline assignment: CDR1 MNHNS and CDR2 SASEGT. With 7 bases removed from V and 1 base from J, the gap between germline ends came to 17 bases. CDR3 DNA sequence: TGTGCCAGCAATGTGGCGGGGGCCATTTCCTACGAGCAGTACTTC. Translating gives CASNVAGAISYEQYF.

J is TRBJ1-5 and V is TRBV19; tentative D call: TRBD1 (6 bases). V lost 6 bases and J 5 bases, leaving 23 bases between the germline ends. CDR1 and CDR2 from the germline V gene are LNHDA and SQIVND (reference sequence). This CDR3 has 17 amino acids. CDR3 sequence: CASSPGQGGFLYQPQHF. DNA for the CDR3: TGTGCCAGTAGCCCGGGACAAGGTGGGTTTCTATATCAGCCCCAGCATTTT.

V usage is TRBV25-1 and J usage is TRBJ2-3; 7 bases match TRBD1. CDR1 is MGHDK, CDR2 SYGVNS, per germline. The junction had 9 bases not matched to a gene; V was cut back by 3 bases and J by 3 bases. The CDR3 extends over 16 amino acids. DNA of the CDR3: TGTGCCAGCAGTGATCGGTTAAGGGGGCTGACAGATACGCAGTATTTT. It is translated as CASSDRLRGLTDTQYF.

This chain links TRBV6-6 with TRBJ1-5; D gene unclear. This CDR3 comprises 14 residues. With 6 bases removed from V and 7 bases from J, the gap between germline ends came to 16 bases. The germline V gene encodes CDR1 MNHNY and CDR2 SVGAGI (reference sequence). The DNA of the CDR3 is TGTGCCAGCAGAGATCCGGAACAACAACAGCCCCAGCATTTT. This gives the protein CASRDPEQQQPQHF.

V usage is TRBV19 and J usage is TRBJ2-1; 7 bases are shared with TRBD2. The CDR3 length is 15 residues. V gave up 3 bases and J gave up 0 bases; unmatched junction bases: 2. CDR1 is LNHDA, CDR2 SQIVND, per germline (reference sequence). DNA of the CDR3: TGTGCCAGTAGTATGACTAGCCGCTCCTACAATGAGCAGTTCTTC. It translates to CASSMTSRSYNEQFF. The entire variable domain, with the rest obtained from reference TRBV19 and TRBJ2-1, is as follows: DGGITQSPKYLFRKEGQNVTLSCEQNLNHDAMYWYRQDPGQGLRLIYYSQIVNDFQKGDIAEGYSVSREKKESFPLTVTSAQKNPTAFYLCASSMTSRSYNEQFFGPGTRLTVL.

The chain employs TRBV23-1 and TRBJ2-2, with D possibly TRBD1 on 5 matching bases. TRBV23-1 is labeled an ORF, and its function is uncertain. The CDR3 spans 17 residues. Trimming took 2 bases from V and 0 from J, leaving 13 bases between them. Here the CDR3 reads CASSQPGDRSNTGELFF. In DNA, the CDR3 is TGCGCCAGCAGTCAACCTGGTGACAGATCGAACACCGGGGAGCTGTTTTTT.

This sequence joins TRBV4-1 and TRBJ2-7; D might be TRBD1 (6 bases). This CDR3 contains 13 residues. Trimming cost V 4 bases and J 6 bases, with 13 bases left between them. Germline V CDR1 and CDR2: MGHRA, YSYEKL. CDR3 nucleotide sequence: TGCGCCAGCAGCCGATATAACAGGGCCGAGCAGTACTTC. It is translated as CASSRYNRAEQYF.